This passage covers 10 T cell receptor beta chains from one sample sequenced in a study of technical replicates of blood from several donors. The data were produced by immunoSEQ multiplex PCR, yet TCRdb's version contains in-frame clones alone and is incomplete. The sample carries tens of thousands of clones, roughly 92% recorded once. The sample was T cells isolated from PBMCs. Receptors originate from a human donor in good health.

The chain carries TRBV14 and TRBJ2-7; D gene uncertain. Trimming pared 5 bases from V and 3 bases from J, leaving 5 bases between. The CDR3 extends over 11 amino acids. Per the germline V gene, CDR1 is SGHDN and CDR2 is FVKESK. CDR3 region: CASSFYYEQYF. The CDR3 DNA sequence: TGTGCCAGCAGCTTCTACTACGAGCAGTACTTC. Variable domain in full (rest from reference TRBV14 and TRBJ2-7): EAGVTQFPSHSVIEKGQTVTLRCDPISGHDNLYWYRRVMGKEIKFLLHFVKESKQDESGMPNNRFLAERTGGTYSTLKVQPAELEDSGVYFCASSFYYEQYFGPGTRLTVT.

The rearrangement uses TRBV14 and TRBJ1-1; TRBD1 is a possible D gene (5 bases). V gave up 4 bases and J gave up 3 bases, with 12 bases separating them. The CDR3 sequence is 14 residues long. Per the germline V gene, CDR1 is SGHDN and CDR2 is FVKESK. The CDR3 reads CASSLAGGDTEAFF. DNA of the CDR3: TGTGCCAGCAGCCTGGCCGGAGGGGACACTGAAGCTTTCTTT. Full variable domain (rest looked up from reference TRBV14 and TRBJ1-1): EAGVTQFPSHSVIEKGQTVTLRCDPISGHDNLYWYRRVMGKEIKFLLHFVKESKQDESGMPNNRFLAERTGGTYSTLKVQPAELEDSGVYFCASSLAGGDTEAFFGQGTRLTVV.

The rearrangement uses TRBV2 and TRBJ1-2; 7 bases line up with TRBD1. The CDR3 has 16 residues. Germline V gives CDR1 SNHLY, CDR2 FYNNEI. V lost 6 bases and J lost 4; bases outside the gene matches: 14. The CDR3 sequence: CASSVGPDRASYGYTF. CDR3 nucleotide sequence: TGTGCCAGCAGCGTAGGACCCGACAGGGCCAGCTATGGCTACACCTTC.

The rearrangement uses TRBV4-2 and TRBJ2-3; 10 bases are a match to TRBD2. The length of the CDR3 is 18 residues. Losses at the gene ends were 2 bases for V and 1 base for J; bases not matched to a gene: 9. Germline V lookup: CDR1 LGHNA, CDR2 YNFKEQ. CDR3 sequence reads: CASSQLSGRAGGTDTQYF. The CDR3 DNA sequence: TGTGCCAGCAGCCAACTAAGCGGGAGGGCTGGAGGCACAGATACGCAGTATTTT.

The gene calls are TRBV30 and TRBJ2-1; 11 bases are a match to TRBD2. This CDR3 is 14 amino acids long. After removal of 3 bases from V and 5 bases from J, the junction contained 3 bases not matched to a gene. The germline V gene encodes CDR1 GTSNPN and CDR2 SVGIG (reference sequence). For the CDR3, the DNA is TGTGCCTGGAGGGGACTAGCGGAGAACAATGAGCAGTTCTTC. Translation: CAWRGLAENNEQFF.

V is TRBV2 and J is TRBJ1-5; tentatively, D is TRBD1 (6 bases). The germline V and J ends were trimmed by 9 bases and 2 bases, with 17 bases remaining between them. The CDR3 runs to 15 residues. Germline V CDR1 and CDR2: SNHLY, FYNNEI. In DNA form, the CDR3 reads TGTGCCAGAGACAGGCCCGACCTAGGCAATCAGCCCCAGCATTTT. Protein sequence: CARDRPDLGNQPQHF.

The chain carries TRBV5-1 and TRBJ1-2; D perhaps matches TRBD1 (5 bases). From germline, CDR1 is SGHRS and CDR2 YFSETQ. V was shortened by 6 bases and J by 8 bases, with 20 bases between the two germline ends. This CDR3 is 14 amino acids long. The CDR3 sequence: CASTKDTGVVGYTF. Here the CDR3 DNA reads TGCGCCAGCACCAAGGATACGGGGGTCGTGGGCTACACCTTC.

This rearrangement joins TRBV28 to TRBJ2-7, with 14 bases fitting TRBD2. The CDR3 has 14 amino acids. Germline-derived CDR1 and CDR2 are MDHEN and SYDVKM. CDR3 in DNA: TGTGCGGCGGGACTAGCGGGAGAATTCTACGAGCAGTACTTC. This translates into CAAGLAGEFYEQYF.

This clone was recorded once. CDR3 DNA sequence: TGTGCCAGCAGCTTAGATCGTTGGGGACAGGCGACCCAGTACTTC. Protein sequence: CASSLDRWGQATQYF. The V and J genes are TRBV11-2 and TRBJ2-5; TRBD1 agrees at 8 bases. The V gene end was trimmed by 0 bases and the J gene end by 7 bases; junction bases not matched to a gene: 7. The CDR3 runs to 15 residues. Germline loops: CDR1 SGHAT, CDR2 FQNNGV.

The chain combines TRBV5-4 with TRBJ2-6; 9 bases fit TRBD1. The CDR3 sequence is 15 residues long. V shed 4 bases, J shed 7 bases, and the junction held 6 bases outside the gene matches. In germline, CDR1 is SGHNT, CDR2 YYREEE (reference sequence). The CDR3 reads CASSPGQGSANVLTF. As DNA, the CDR3 is TGTGCCAGCAGCCCGGGACAGGGTTCCGCCAACGTCCTGACTTTC. Drawing the rest from reference TRBV5-4 and TRBJ2-6, the complete variable domain is ETGVTQSPTHLIKTRGQQVTLRCSSQSGHNTVSWYQQALGQGPQFIFQYYREEENGRGNFPPRFSGLQFPNYSSELNVNALELDDSALYLCASSPGQGSANVLTFGAGSRLTVL.